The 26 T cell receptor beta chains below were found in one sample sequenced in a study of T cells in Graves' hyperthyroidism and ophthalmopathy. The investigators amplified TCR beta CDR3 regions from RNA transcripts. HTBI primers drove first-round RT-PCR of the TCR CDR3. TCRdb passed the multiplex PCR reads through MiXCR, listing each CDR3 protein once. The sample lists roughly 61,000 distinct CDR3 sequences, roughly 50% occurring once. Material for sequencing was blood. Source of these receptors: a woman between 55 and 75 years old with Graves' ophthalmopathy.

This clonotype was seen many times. CDR3 amino acids: CASSYGTGKQPQHF. Written as DNA, the CDR3 is TGTGCCAGCAGTTACGGGACAGGGAAACAGCCCCAGCATTTT. This sequence joins TRBV28 and TRBJ1-5; TRBD1 aligns across 9 bases. The CDR3 sequence is 14 residues long. The germline V gene has CDR1 MDHEN and CDR2 SYDVKM. V gave up 4 bases and J gave up 7 bases; unmatched junction bases: 5. The full variable domain, completed using reference TRBV28 and TRBJ1-5, is DVKVTQSSRYLVKRTGEKVFLECVQDMDHENMFWYRQDPGLGLRLIYFSYDVKMKEKGDIPEGYSVSREKKERFSLILESASTNQTSMYLCASSYGTGKQPQHFGDGTRLSIL.

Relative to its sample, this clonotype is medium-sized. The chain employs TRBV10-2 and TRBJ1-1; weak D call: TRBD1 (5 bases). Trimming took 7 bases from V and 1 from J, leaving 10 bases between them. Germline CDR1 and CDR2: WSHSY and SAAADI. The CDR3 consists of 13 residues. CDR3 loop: CASNAGQNTEAFF. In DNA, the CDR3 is TGCGCCAGCAACGCGGGGCAGAACACTGAAGCTTTCTTT.

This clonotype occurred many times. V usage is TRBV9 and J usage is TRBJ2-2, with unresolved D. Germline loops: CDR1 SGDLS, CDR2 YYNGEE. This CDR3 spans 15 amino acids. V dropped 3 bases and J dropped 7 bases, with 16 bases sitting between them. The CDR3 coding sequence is TGTGCCAGCAGCGCCGGACCGTTAGAGTACGGGGAGCTGTTTTTT. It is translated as CASSAGPLEYGELFF.

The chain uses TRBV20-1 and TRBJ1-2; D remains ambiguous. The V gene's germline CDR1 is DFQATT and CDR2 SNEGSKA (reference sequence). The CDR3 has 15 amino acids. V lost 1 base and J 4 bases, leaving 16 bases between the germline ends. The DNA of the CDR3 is TGCAGTGCTAGAGGGAAGAGGGTTGTTGGCTATGGCTACACCTTC. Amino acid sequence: CSARGKRVVGYGYTF.

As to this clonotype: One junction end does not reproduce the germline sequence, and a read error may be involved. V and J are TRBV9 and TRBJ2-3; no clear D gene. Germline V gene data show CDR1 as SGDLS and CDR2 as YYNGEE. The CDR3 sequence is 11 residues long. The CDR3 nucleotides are TGTGCCGGCAGCCACTACAGATATAAGTATTTT. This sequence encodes CAGSHYRYKYF.

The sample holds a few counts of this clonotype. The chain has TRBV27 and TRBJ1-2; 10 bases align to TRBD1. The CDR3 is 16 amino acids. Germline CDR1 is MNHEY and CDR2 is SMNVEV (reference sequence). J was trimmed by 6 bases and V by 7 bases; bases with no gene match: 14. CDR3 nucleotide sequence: TGTGCCAGCAACAGTTTGACAGGGGGCGACGGACATGGCTACACCTTC. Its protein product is CASNSLTGGDGHGYTF.

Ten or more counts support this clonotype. In nucleotides, the CDR3 is TGTGCCAGCACCCACCCCGGAAGGGGACAGAACACTGAAGCTTTCTTT. Translated: CASTHPGRGQNTEAFF. This chain uses TRBV7-8 with TRBJ1-1; D perhaps matches TRBD1 (6 bases). Germline CDR1 is SGHVS and CDR2 is FQNEAQ. The CDR3 contains 16 residues. Trimming took off 7 bases at V and 1 base at J, with 19 bases between the two ends.

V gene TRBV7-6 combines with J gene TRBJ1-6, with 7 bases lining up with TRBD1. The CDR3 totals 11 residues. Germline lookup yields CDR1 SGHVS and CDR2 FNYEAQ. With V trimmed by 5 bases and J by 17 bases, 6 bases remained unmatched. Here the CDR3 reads CASSVRGSIHF. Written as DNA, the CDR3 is TGTGCCAGCAGCGTCAGGGGGTCGATCCACTTT.

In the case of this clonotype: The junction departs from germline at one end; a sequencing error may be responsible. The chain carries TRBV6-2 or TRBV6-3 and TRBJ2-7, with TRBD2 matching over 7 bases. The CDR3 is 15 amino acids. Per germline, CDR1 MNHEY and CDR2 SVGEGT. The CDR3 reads CASSYSRGVSYEQCF. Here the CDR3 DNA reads TGTGCCAGCAGCTACTCACGGGGGGTCTCCTACGAGCAGTGCTTC.

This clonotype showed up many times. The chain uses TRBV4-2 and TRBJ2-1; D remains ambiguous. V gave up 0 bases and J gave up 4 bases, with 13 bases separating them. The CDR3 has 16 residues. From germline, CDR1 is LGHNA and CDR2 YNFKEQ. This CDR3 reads CASSQDDLTTYNEQFF. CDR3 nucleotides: TGTGCCAGCAGCCAAGATGATCTGACCACATACAATGAGCAGTTCTTC.

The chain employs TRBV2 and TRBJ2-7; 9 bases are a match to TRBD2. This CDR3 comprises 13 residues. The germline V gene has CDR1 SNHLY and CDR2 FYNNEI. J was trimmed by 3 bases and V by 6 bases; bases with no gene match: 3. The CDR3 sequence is CASREREVYEQYF. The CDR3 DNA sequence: TGTGCCAGCAGGGAGCGGGAGGTCTACGAGCAGTACTTC.

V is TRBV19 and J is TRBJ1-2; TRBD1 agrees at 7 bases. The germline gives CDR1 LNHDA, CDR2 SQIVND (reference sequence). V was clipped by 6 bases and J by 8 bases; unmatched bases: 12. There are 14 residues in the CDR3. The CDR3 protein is CASSLRQGRSGYTF. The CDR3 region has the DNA TGTGCCAGTAGCCTCAGACAGGGACGAAGCGGCTACACCTTC.

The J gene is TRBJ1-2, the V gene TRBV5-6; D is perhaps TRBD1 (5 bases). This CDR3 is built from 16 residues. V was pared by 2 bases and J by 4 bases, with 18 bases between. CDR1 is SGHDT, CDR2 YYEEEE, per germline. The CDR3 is CASSFLITGDVYGYTF. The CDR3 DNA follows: TGTGCCAGCAGCTTCCTGATTACTGGGGACGTCTATGGCTACACCTTC.

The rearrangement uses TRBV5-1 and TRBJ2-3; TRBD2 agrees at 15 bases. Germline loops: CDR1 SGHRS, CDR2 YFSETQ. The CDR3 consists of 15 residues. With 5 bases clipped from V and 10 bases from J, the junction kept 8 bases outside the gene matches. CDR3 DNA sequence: TGCGCCAGCAGGGCAGGGACTAGCGGGAGGTTATCGCAGTATTTT. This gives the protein CASRAGTSGRLSQYF.

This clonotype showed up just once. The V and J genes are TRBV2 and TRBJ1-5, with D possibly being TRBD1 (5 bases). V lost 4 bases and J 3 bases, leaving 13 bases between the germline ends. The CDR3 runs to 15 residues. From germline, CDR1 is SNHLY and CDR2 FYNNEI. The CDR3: CASSGRGGDNQPQHF. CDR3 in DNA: TGTGCCAGCAGTGGAAGGGGAGGGGACAATCAGCCCCAGCATTTT.

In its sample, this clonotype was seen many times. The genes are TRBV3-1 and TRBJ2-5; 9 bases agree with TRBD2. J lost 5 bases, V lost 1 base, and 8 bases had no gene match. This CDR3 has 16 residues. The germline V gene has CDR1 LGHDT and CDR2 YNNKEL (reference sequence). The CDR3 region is CASSQGGAGGGETQYF. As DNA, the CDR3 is TGTGCCAGCAGCCAAGGCGGAGCGGGGGGCGGCGAGACCCAGTACTTC.

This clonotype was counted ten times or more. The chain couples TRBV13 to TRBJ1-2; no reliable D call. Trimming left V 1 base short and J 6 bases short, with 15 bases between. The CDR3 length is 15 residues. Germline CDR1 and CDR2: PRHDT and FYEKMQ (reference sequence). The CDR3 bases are TGTGCCAGCAGCTTAGCCCCGGGGTCTTCTGATGGCTACACCTTC. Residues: CASSLAPGSSDGYTF.

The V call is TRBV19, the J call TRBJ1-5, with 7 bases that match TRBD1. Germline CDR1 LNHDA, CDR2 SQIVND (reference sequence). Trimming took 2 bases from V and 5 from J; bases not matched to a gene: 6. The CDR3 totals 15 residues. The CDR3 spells CASSIMGQYDQPQHF. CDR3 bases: TGTGCCAGTAGTATAATGGGACAGTACGATCAGCCCCAGCATTTT.

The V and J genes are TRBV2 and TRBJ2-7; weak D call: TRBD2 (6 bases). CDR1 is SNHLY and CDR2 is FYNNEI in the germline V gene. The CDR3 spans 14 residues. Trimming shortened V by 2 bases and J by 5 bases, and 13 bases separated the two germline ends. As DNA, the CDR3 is TGTGCCAGCAGTGAATCACGGGGGAGGAACGAGCAGTACTTC. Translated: CASSESRGRNEQYF.

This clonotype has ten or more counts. The CDR3 spells CATSTDAGATGKAQYF. CDR3 nucleotide sequence: TGTGCCACCAGCACTGATGCGGGGGCGACCGGGAAGGCGCAGTATTTT. The V gene is TRBV15, the J gene TRBJ2-3, with D possibly being TRBD2 (7 bases). The V gene's germline CDR1 is LNHNV and CDR2 YYDKDF (reference sequence). The CDR3 consists of 16 residues. With 4 bases removed from V and 10 bases from J, the gap between germline ends came to 24 bases.

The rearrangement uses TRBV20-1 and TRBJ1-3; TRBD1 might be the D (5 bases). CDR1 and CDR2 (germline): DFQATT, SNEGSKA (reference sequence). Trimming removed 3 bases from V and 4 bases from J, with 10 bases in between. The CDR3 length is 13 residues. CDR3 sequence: CSASTGDGNTIYF. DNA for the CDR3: TGCAGTGCTAGTACGGGGGACGGAAACACCATATATTTT.

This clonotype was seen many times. In nucleotides, the CDR3 is TGTGCCAGCAGCTTAGCCAGAGGAGGGGTTAATGAAAAACTGTTTTTT. Its translation is CASSLARGGVNEKLFF. V is TRBV11-2 and J is TRBJ1-4; D is possibly TRBD1 (5 bases). CDR1 SGHAT and CDR2 FQNNGV come from the germline V gene. CDR3 length equals 16 residues. V was clipped by 1 base and J by 4 bases, with 13 bases between them.

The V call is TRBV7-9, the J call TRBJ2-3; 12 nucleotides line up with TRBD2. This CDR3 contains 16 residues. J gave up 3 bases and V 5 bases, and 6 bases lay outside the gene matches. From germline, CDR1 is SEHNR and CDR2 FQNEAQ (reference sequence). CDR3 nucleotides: TGTGCCAGCAGCCCGCTAGCGGGGGGGCTAACAGATACGCAGTATTTT. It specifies CASSPLAGGLTDTQYF. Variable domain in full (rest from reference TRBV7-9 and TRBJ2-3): DTGVSQNPRHKITKRGQNVTFRCDPISEHNRLYWYRQTLGQGPEFLTYFQNEAQLEKSRLLSDRFSAERPKGSFSTLEIQRTEQGDSAMYLCASSPLAGGLTDTQYFGPGTRLTVL.

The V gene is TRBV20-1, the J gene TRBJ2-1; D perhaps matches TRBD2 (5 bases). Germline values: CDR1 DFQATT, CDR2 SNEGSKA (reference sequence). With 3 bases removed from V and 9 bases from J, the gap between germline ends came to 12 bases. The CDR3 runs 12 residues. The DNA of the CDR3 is TGCAGTGCTAGGTCCGGGAACACTGAGCAGTTCTTC. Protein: CSARSGNTEQFF.

CDR3 region: CATRETGGFHF. The CDR3 DNA follows: TGTGCCACCAGAGAAACAGGGGGCTTCCACTTT. The rearrangement joins TRBV24-1 to TRBJ1-6; 9 bases align to TRBD1. The length of the CDR3 is 11 residues. After removal of 7 bases from V and 17 bases from J, the junction contained 5 bases not matched to a gene. The V gene's germline CDR1 is KGHDR and CDR2 SFDVKD.

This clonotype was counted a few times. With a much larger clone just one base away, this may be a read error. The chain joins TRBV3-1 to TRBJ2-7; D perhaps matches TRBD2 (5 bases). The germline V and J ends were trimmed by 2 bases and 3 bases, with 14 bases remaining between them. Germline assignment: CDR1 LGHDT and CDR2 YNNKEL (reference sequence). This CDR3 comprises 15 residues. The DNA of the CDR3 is TGTGCCAGCAGCCAACGTACGGGGTTAGTCTACGAGCAGTACTTC. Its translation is CASSQRTGLVYEQYF.